This T cell receptor (beta chain) originates from a study of T cell responses to AZD1222 COVID-19 vaccine. Trimming cost V 4 bases and J 2 bases, with 7 bases left between them. CDR3 length equals 13 residues. The germline V gene encodes CDR1 SGHRS and CDR2 YFSETQ. General study results and limits: Nearly half of spike-specific TCRs reportedly target variant regions that are unmutated in the B.1.351 and B.1.1.7 variants. The number of AZD1222 recipients seropositive at baseline was only six. Repertoires were sampled only after the peak T cell response. White British people made up most donors, females outnumbered males, and clonal diversity was possibly underestimated.

Produced via immunoSEQ multiplex PCR; TCRdb's table is partial and in-frame only. The sample records about 140,000 clones, 80% to 95% being singletons. Comments on this clone: Its target is not known.

The source was peripheral blood, collected on day 0 of MenACWY control vaccination. The chain uses TRBV5-1 and TRBJ1-5; no definite D call. This clonotype was obtained from an adult in good health. The CDR3 is CASSERGNQPQHF. CDR3 DNA: TGCGCCAGCAGCGAAAGGGGCAATCAGCCCCAGCATTTT.